This T cell receptor beta chain emerged from a study of blood T cell repertoires in COVID-19. Study details: Acute and convalescent COVID-19 samples came from the United States, Italy and Spain.

V was cut by 4 bases and J by 3 bases, with 13 bases left in between. CDR1 and CDR2 from the germline V gene are LGHDT and YNNKEL (reference sequence). The CDR3 extends over 14 amino acids. Participant-reported clinical history was the basis for cohort assignment. Assay: immunoSEQ multiplex PCR; the TCRdb copy retains only in-frame clones and omits some. The table has 90,000 to 120,000 clones, just over 85% seen once. Specimen: PBMCs or T cells enriched from blood (not recorded which). The sequence was collected from a woman aged 50 to 60 who had recovered from COVID-19. V and J are TRBV3-1 (or the pseudogene TRBV3-2) and TRBJ2-7; the D gene is possibly TRBD1 (5 bases). DNA for the CDR3: TGTGCCAGCAGCCCAGGGTCGACGGTCTACGAGCAGTACTTC. Amino acid sequence: CASSPGSTVYEQYF.